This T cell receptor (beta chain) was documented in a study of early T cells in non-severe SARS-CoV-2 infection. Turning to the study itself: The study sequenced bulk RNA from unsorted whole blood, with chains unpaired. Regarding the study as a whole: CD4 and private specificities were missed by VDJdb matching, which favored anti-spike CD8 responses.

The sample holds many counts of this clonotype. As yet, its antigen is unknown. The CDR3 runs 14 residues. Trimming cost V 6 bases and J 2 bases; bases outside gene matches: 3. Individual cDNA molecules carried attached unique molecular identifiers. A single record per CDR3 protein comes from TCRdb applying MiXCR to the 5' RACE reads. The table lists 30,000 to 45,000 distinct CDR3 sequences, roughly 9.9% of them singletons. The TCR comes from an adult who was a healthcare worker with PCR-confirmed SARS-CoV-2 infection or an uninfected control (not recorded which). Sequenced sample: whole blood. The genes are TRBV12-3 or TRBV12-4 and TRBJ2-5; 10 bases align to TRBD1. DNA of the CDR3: TGTGCCAGCAGCAGGGACAGGGGACAAGAGACCCAGTACTTC. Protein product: CASSRDRGQETQYF.